This is a list of T cell receptor beta chains from one sample in a study of blood T cell repertoires in COVID-19. Clones were sequenced by immunoSEQ multiplex PCR, and TCRdb holds only the in-frame ones, with some missing. The table records under 250,000 clones, roughly nine tenths of them present only once. The specimen sequenced was peripheral blood. These receptors were taken from a man aged 60-69 years with COVID-19, enrolled during active disease. Each CDR3 is given with its conserved first and last residue. Not every row has a clone size; where given, it reads once, few, many or a size class.

TRBV6-4,.,13,CASKGEGLGEQFF
TRBV4-1,.,15,CASSQESQGGYGYTF
TRBV28,.,15,CASGALAGSNNEQFF
TRBV25-1,.,13,CASSDWGRDGYTF
TRBV9,once,14,CASSLTGTSYGYTF
TRBV28,.,15,CASSTLQGIKEKLFF
TRBV6-2/TRBV6-3,.,14,CASSSVTRADTQYF
TRBV7-2,.,15,CASSPITGLLYEQYF
TRBV2,.,15,CAARVGTSGTDTQYF
TRBV6-4,.,12,CASPGQTGELFF
TRBV9,.,16,CASSVGLAGPTGELFF
TRBV6-4,.,15,CASSPGTSGLYEQYF
TRBV27,.,13,CASSLPDTGELFF
TRBV6-5,once,12,CASTTWSSPLHF
TRBV6-6,.,13,CASTNSGSQPQHF
TRBV27,few,14,CASSLYRVTGELFF
TRBV5-1,.,15,CASSLNSHTTYGYTF
TRBV7-2,.,19,CASSLQMSGGALAKNIQYF
TRBV19,once,16,CASRTIGQGGNQPQHF
TRBV18,.,12,CASSVNTGELFF
TRBV3-1/TRBV3-2,.,17,CASSQDGGTGDGYGYTF
TRBV4-2,once,15,CASSQNRGRDEKLFF
TRBV27,.,13,CASSSTGDNEQYF
TRBV7-9,.,16,CASSLVSPEGNQPQHF
TRBV2,.,15,CASSFRGLSYNEQFF
TRBV27,.,18,CASSLLSGKSSGANVLTF
TRBV30,.,16,CAWSALQQGMNTEAFF
TRBV19,few,14,CASRTSGMHNEQFF
TRBV2,.,15,CASSVRGQGTDTQYF
TRBV5-6,.,15,CASSTGGRASNGYTF
TRBV6-5,.,14,CATEAGGLGDTQYF
TRBV27,.,16,CASSHRSGSYNSPLHF
TRBV23-1,.,18,CASRGLTGASSYNSPLHF
TRBV19,.,15,CASSSTGPPGNEQYF
TRBV5-1,.,18,CASSNPSGRALDTGELFF
TRBV5-6,.,15,CASSYGQGRDYGYTF
TRBV3-1/TRBV3-2,once,16,CASSQGTGLSNYGYTF
TRBV5-1,.,16,CASSLRLSSYNSPLHF
TRBV7-9,.,15,CASSLAGQKFYGYTF
TRBV3-1/TRBV3-2,.,18,CASSQDRRTGHFNYGYTF
TRBV3-1/TRBV3-2,.,15,CASIPGTSDPYEQYF
TRBV30,.,11,CAWTGSTEAFF
TRBV12-2,once,20,CASRFRFTGTGGSSGSAQHF
TRBV3-1/TRBV3-2,.,13,CASSRTQGNEQFF
TRBV5-1,.,16,CASSWDRGNTNEKLFF
TRBV18,.,15,CASSPQDTNYNEQFF
TRBV6-4,once,14,CASTVWAREGEQYF
TRBV30,.,15,CAWGLAGVSTGELFF
TRBV27,.,14,CASTPDRVTDTQYF
TRBV12-2,.,15,CASRLAGGSTDTQYF
TRBV11-2,.,14,CASTLDRGYGELFF